Shown below are 10 T cell receptor beta chains from a single sample sequenced in a study of shared clonotypes between healthy human individuals. The protocol was immunoSEQ multiplex PCR, while the TCRdb copy is restricted to in-frame clones and leaves out a portion. The data hold 1,400,000 or so clones, with approximately 98.5% observed a single time. Sequenced: naive CD4+ T cells sorted from blood. The subset was: CD45RA+ positively selected. The receptors shown here come from a man younger than 40 in good health.

This clone was observed once. The chain carries TRBV9 and TRBJ2-3, with 9 bases that match TRBD2. Germline V gives CDR1 SGDLS, CDR2 YYNGEE. Trimming cost V 4 bases and J 5 bases; bases outside gene matches: 11. This CDR3 has 16 amino acids. This CDR3 is CASSLSSGRVRDTQYF. The CDR3 bases are TGTGCCAGCAGCCTGAGTAGCGGGAGAGTACGAGATACGCAGTATTTT.

V is TRBV5-6 and J is TRBJ1-5; D unresolved. CDR3 length: 14 amino acids. CDR1 and CDR2 (germline): SGHDT, YYEEEE. V was trimmed by 1 base and J by 0 bases, leaving 5 bases between them. The CDR3 bases are TGTGCCAGCAGCTTGAGGCCTAGCAATCAGCCCCAGCATTTT. It codes for CASSLRPSNQPQHF.

The rearrangement joins TRBV10-3 to TRBJ1-1, with unresolved D. The CDR3 runs 11 residues. The V end was cut by 3 bases, the J end by 11 bases, with 10 bases between. CDR1 ENHRY and CDR2 SYGVKD come from the germline V gene. The CDR3 nucleotides read TGTGCCATCAGTGAAGGTATGGAGGCTTTCTTT. This sequence encodes CAISEGMEAFF.

The rearrangement links TRBV10-2 to TRBJ2-4; D is ambiguous. Trimming stripped 6 bases from V and 2 bases from J, with 8 bases between. This CDR3 is 13 amino acids long. Germline assignment: CDR1 WSHSY and CDR2 SAAADI. This CDR3 is CASRFDTKNIQYF. The CDR3 DNA reads TGCGCCAGCAGGTTTGACACCAAAAACATTCAGTACTTC.

This chain joins TRBV4-1 and TRBJ2-4; 8 bases line up with TRBD1. CDR3 length: 17 amino acids. Looked up from germline, CDR1 is MGHRA and CDR2 is YSYEKL. Germline trimming cut 0 bases from V and 4 bases from J; bases unmatched to any gene: 8. The CDR3 protein is CASSQDGAGQAKNIQYF. The CDR3 DNA reads as TGCGCCAGCAGCCAAGATGGTGCGGGACAGGCTAAAAACATTCAGTACTTC.

This sequence joins TRBV11-2 and TRBJ2-3, with D tentatively TRBD1 or TRBD2 (5 bases each). Looked up from germline, CDR1 is SGHAT and CDR2 is FQNNGV. The CDR3 loop spans 13 amino acids. The germline V and J ends were trimmed by 2 bases and 5 bases, with 8 bases remaining between them. The CDR3 DNA sequence: TGTGCCAGCAGCTTAACGGGGCAAGATACGCAGTATTTT. The encoded protein is CASSLTGQDTQYF.

J is TRBJ1-5 and V is TRBV2; 8 bases align to TRBD1. V lost 5 bases to trimming and J lost 11 bases; unmatched junction nucleotides: 5. Germline CDR1 is SNHLY and CDR2 is FYNNEI. This CDR3 has 12 residues. CDR3 residues: CASSPQGESQHF. CDR3 coding DNA: TGTGCCAGCAGTCCACAGGGGGAGTCCCAGCATTTT.

The CDR3 loop reads CASSPNPTGLGRSDTQYF. The CDR3 bases are TGTGCCAGCTCACCAAACCCCACAGGGCTGGGGAGGTCAGATACGCAGTATTTT. The chain employs TRBV18 and TRBJ2-3; tentatively, D is TRBD1 or TRBD2 (6 bases each). CDR3 length equals 18 residues. The V end was cut by 2 bases, the J end by 4 bases, with 22 bases between. Germline CDR1 KGHSH, CDR2 LQKENI.

As regards this clone: Distinct nucleotide sequences in the sample also encode this CDR3. The chain recombines TRBV5-4 with TRBJ1-1; tentative D call: TRBD1 (5 bases). This CDR3 has 14 residues. The V and J ends lost 0 bases and 2 bases respectively, with 8 bases between them. The germline gives CDR1 SGHNT, CDR2 YYREEE (reference sequence). The CDR3 region is CASSLVGVNTEAFF. The DNA for the CDR3 is TGTGCCAGCAGCTTGGTGGGGGTAAACACTGAAGCTTTCTTT. The full variable domain, its missing parts supplied by reference TRBV5-4 and TRBJ1-1, is ETGVTQSPTHLIKTRGQQVTLRCSSQSGHNTVSWYQQALGQGPQFIFQYYREEENGRGNFPPRFSGLQFPNYSSELNVNALELDDSALYLCASSLVGVNTEAFFGQGTRLTVV.

The genes are TRBV27 and TRBJ1-2; 9 bases are a match to TRBD1. This CDR3 contains 16 residues. Germline V CDR1 and CDR2: MNHEY, SMNVEV (reference sequence). The junction had 10 bases not matched to a gene; V was cut back by 4 bases and J by 4 bases. CDR3 sequence (DNA): TGTGCCAGCAGTTGGACAGGGGCCGTTAGGGGCTATGGCTACACCTTC. It codes for CASSWTGAVRGYGYTF.